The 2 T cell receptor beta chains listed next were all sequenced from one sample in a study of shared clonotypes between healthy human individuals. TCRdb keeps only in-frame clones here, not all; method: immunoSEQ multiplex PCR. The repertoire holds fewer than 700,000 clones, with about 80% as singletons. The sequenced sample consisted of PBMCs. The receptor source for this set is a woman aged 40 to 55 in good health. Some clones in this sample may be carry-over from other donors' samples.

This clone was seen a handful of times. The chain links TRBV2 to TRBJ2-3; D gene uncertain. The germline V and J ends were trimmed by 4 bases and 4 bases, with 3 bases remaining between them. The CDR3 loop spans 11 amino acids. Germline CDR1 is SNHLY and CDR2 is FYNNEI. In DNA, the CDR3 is TGTGCCAGCAGTGTAGCAGATACGCAGTATTTT. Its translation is CASSVADTQYF.

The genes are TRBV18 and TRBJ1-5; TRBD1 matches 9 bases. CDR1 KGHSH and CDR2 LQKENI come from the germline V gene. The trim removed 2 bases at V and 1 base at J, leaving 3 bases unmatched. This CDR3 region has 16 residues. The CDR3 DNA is TGTGCCAGCTCACCAACGACAGGGGGGAGCAATCAGCCCCAGCATTTT. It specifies CASSPTTGGSNQPQHF.